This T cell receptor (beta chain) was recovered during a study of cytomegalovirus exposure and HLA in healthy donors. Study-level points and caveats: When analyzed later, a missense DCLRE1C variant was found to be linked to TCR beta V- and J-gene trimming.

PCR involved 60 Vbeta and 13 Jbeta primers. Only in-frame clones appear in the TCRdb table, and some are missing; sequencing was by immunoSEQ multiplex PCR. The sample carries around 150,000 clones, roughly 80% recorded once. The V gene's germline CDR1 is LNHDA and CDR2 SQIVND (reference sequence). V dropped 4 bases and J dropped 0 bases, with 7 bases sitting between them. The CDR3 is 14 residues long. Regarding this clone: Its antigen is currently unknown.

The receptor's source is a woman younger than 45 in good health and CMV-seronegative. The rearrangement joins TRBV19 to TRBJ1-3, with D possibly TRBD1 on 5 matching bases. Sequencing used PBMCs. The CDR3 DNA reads TGTGCCAGTAGTACAGGGATCTCTGGAAACACCATATATTTT. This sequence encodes CASSTGISGNTIYF.